The sequence of this T cell receptor (beta chain) was determined in a study of cytomegalovirus exposure and HLA in healthy donors. Study summary: A preliminary data release comprised tens of millions of unique TCRs obtained from HLA-typed donors. Out of about 410 genotyped donors, about 80% belonged to the Caucasian-associated ancestry cluster.

This clone has only a few counts. The CDR3 is 16 amino acids. J lost 5 bases, V lost 4 bases, and 10 bases had no gene match. The germline V gene has CDR1 SGDLS and CDR2 YYNGEE. The PCR was carried out with 60 Vbeta primers and 13 Jbeta primers. Clones were read by immunoSEQ multiplex PCR, and TCRdb kept only the in-frame ones, dropping some. The sample includes 150,000 to 200,000 clones, under 70% of them seen just once. The sequenced sample was PBMCs. This chain uses TRBV9 with TRBJ2-3; TRBD1 aligns across 10 bases. This clonotype was obtained from a man in his thirties or forties in good health and CMV-seropositive. The DNA for the CDR3 is TGTGCCAGCAGCTCAGTGGGGACAGGGGTGGAAGATACGCAGTATTTT. It specifies CASSSVGTGVEDTQYF.